One and the same sample provided the 4 T cell receptor beta chains below, sequenced in a study of identical twins. TCRdb processed the 5' RACE reads anew with MiXCR; each CDR3 protein has one entry. The sample has about 520,000 distinct CDR3 sequences; approximately 22% are singletons. The data were also submitted as part of a second study, on T cells expressing NK-cell markers.

What was sequenced was CD4+ T cells sorted from blood. These receptor sequences come from a woman between 18 and 29 years old in good health.

The chain joins TRBV6-7 to TRBJ2-7; no firm D call. TRBV6-7 is an open reading frame whose function is uncertain. V gave up 2 bases and J gave up 6 bases, with 5 bases separating them. CDR3 length: 11 amino acids. In nucleotides, the CDR3 is TGTGCCAGCAGTTACCCCAGCGAGCAGTACTTC. Its translation is CASSYPSEQYF.

This clonotype was counted a few times. The chain combines TRBV27 with TRBJ2-3; TRBD2 is a possible D gene (6 bases). The CDR3 has 15 amino acids. Germline CDR1 MNHEY, CDR2 SMNVEV (reference sequence). Between the trimmed V and J ends, which lost 5 bases and 6 bases, there was a span of 18 bases. The CDR3 here is CASSVFGGEKDTQYF. The CDR3, as DNA: TGTGCCAGCAGTGTGTTCGGCGGGGAAAAGGATACGCAGTATTTT.

V is TRBV6-1 and J is TRBJ2-7; the match to TRBD2 covers 12 bases. CDR1 is MNHNS, CDR2 SASEGT, per germline. This CDR3 comprises 15 residues. With V trimmed by 6 bases and J by 2 bases, 5 bases remained unmatched. The CDR3 nucleotides read TGTGCCAGCAGCCGACTAGCGGGGGACCCCTACGAGCAGTACTTC. Protein sequence: CASSRLAGDPYEQYF.

The rearrangement joins TRBV20-1 to TRBJ2-1; 9 bases align to TRBD2. The CDR3 sequence is 16 residues long. The V and J ends lost 0 bases and 0 bases, in that order; junction bases with no gene match: 3. The germline V gene encodes CDR1 DFQATT and CDR2 SNEGSKA (reference sequence). The CDR3 region is CSARDLAGLSYNEQFF. The CDR3 DNA reads as TGCAGTGCTAGAGATCTAGCGGGACTCTCCTACAATGAGCAGTTCTTC.